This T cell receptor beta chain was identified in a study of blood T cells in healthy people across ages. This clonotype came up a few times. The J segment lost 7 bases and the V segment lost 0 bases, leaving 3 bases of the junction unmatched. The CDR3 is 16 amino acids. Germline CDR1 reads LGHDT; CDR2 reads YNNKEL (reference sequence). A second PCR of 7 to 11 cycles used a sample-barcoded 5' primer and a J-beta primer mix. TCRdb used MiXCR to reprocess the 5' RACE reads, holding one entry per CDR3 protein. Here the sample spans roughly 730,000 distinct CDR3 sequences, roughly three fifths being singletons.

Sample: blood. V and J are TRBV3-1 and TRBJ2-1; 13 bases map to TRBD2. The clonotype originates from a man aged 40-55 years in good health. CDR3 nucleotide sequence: TGTGCCAGCAGCCAAGAACTAGCGGGGGGGCGGAATGAGCAGTTCTTC. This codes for CASSQELAGGRNEQFF.